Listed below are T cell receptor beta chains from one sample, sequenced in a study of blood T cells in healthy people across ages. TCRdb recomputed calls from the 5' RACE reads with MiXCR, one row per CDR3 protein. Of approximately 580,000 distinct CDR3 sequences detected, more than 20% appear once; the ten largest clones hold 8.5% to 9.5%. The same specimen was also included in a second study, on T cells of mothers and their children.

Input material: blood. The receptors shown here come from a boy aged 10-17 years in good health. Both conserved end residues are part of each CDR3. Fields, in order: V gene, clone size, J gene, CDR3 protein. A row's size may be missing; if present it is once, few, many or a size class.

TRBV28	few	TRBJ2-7	CASSPYSRPAYEQYF
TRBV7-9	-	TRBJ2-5	CAVGGGQETQYF
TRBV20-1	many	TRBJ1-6	CSATPTGTGGSSYNSPLHF
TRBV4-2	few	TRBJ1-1	CASSQGGIAFF
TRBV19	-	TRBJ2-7	CASSPLAGAFHEQHF
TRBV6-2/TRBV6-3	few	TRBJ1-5	CASSNLGAAGRLDSNQPQHF
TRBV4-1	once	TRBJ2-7	CASSLHGQGSGGGYEQYF
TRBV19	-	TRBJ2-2	CASKANGELFF
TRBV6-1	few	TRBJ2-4	CASGRTGVNIQYF
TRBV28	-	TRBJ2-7	CASRTSGGTYEQYF
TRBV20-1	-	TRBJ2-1	CSAQGLGRGDEQFF
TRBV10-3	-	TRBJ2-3	CATGKTDTQYF
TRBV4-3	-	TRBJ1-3	CASSPGTGVGNTIYF
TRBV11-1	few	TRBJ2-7	CASGKNPSYEQYF
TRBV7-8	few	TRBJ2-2	CASSLAGASTGELFF
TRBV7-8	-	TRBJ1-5	CASTPSRDNQPQHF
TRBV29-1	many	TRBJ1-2	CSVDQGGYGYTF
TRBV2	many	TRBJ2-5	CASSESRGEETQYF
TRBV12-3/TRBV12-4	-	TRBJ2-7	CASRRSESYEQYF
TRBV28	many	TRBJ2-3	CASRPGQGVTDTQYF
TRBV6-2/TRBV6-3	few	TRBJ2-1	CASSYPASEYNEQFF
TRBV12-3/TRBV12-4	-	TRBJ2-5	CASSLATSLGVSETQYF
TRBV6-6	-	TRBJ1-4	CASRSVPTNEKLFF
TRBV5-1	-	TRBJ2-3	CASRGAGSSTDTQYF
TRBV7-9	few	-	CASSPVVGTYEQYF